One and the same sample provided the 26 T cell receptor beta chains below, sequenced in a study of shared clonotypes between healthy human individuals. Profiling relied on immunoSEQ multiplex PCR, and the TCRdb table lists in-frame clones only, not all of them. The data contain around 990,000 clones, around 77% of them seen just once; the ten biggest clones take up roughly 0.9%. The sequencing sample was made of memory CD4+ T cells from PBMCs. Subset reported: CD45RA-negative fraction. The receptors come from a man younger than 35 in good health. Some clones in this sample may be carry-over from other donors' samples.

The chain employs TRBV19 and TRBJ2-1; no firm D call. Germline V gene data show CDR1 as LNHDA and CDR2 as SQIVND (reference sequence). Trimming removed 7 bases at V and 9 bases at J, with 13 bases between. CDR3 size: 12 residues. The CDR3 here is CASTNRMGEQFF. CDR3 coding DNA: TGTGCCAGTACAAATAGAATGGGTGAGCAGTTCTTC.

J is TRBJ1-1 and V is TRBV7-8; D perhaps matches TRBD1 (5 bases). V was clipped by 4 bases and J by 1 base, with 10 bases between them. Germline loops: CDR1 SGHVS, CDR2 FQNEAQ. The CDR3 runs 14 residues. CDR3 residues: CASSSQGQNTEAFF. CDR3 sequence (DNA): TGTGCCAGCAGCTCCCAGGGCCAGAACACTGAAGCTTTCTTT.

CDR3 coding DNA: TGTGCCAGCAGTTTATACGGCAGTGAATCCTACGAGCAGTACTTC. Protein: CASSLYGSESYEQYF. This chain links TRBV28 with TRBJ2-7; D remains unclear. This CDR3 spans 15 amino acids. CDR1 is MDHEN and CDR2 is SYDVKM in the germline V gene. The V gene lost 1 base and the J gene lost 1 base, with 11 bases spanning the gap.

The chain recombines TRBV6-6 with TRBJ1-1; 7 bases fit TRBD1. The CDR3 spans 13 residues. Germline loops: CDR1 MNHNY, CDR2 SVGAGI (reference sequence). The V gene end was trimmed by 7 bases and the J gene end by 10 bases; junction bases not matched to a gene: 12. CDR3 coding DNA: TGTGCCAGCAAGGAAGCAGGGGGGATAGGAGCTTTCTTT. Translating it yields CASKEAGGIGAFF.

This clone was seen more than once but under ten times. This same CDR3 is encoded by further DNA sequences in the sample. V and J are TRBV2 and TRBJ1-2; perhaps TRBD1 as D (6 bases). Germline CDR1 and CDR2: SNHLY and FYNNEI. Trimming took 8 bases from V and 1 from J, leaving 11 bases between them. CDR3 length equals 13 residues. The CDR3 protein is CASGGEGNYGYTF. The CDR3 DNA reads TGTGCCAGCGGGGGCGAGGGTAACTATGGCTACACCTTC.

This clone appeared once. In DNA form, the CDR3 reads TGCGCCAGCAGCTTGGGGACTAGCGGGAGTTTGGATGAGCAGTTCTTC. The encoded protein is CASSLGTSGSLDEQFF. V usage is TRBV5-1 and J usage is TRBJ2-1; 13 bases map to TRBD2. The V gene end was trimmed by 0 bases and the J gene end by 8 bases; junction bases not matched to a gene: 5. This CDR3 is built from 16 residues. Germline V gene lookup returns CDR1 SGHRS and CDR2 YFSETQ.

This chain joins TRBV9 and TRBJ2-7; TRBD1 agrees at 7 bases. Germline CDR1 reads SGDLS; CDR2 reads YYNGEE. The V segment lost 0 bases and the J segment 0 bases; nucleotides outside the gene matches: 6. The CDR3 consists of 16 residues. CDR3 sequence: CASSVGIGGASYEQYF. In DNA form, the CDR3 reads TGTGCCAGCAGCGTAGGTATAGGGGGCGCCTCCTACGAGCAGTACTTC. The variable domain in full, completed from reference TRBV9 and TRBJ2-7, reads DSGVTQTPKHLITATGQRVTLRCSPRSGDLSVYWYQQSLDQGLQFLIQYYNGEERAKGNILERFSAQQFPDLHSELNLSSLELGDSALYFCASSVGIGGASYEQYFGPGTRLTVT.

The chain employs TRBV21-1 and TRBJ2-5; the table's D call of TRBD1 was not tested on the DNA. TRBV21-1 is reported as a pseudogene. This CDR3 is 15 amino acids long. CDR3 nucleotide sequence: TGTGCCAGCAGTAAACAGGGGGCACGGCGAGAGACCCAGTACTTC. This encodes CASSKQGARRETQYF.

This clone came up once. The genes are TRBV5-1 and TRBJ2-7; D possibly corresponds to TRBD1 (5 bases). There are 13 residues in the CDR3. The ends were cut back, 2 bases at V and 3 bases at J, with 9 bases in the middle. Germline V CDR1 and CDR2: SGHRS, YFSETQ. The CDR3: CASSFGGHYEQYF. The CDR3 bases are TGCGCCAGCAGCTTTGGCGGACACTACGAGCAGTACTTC.

This clone was picked up one time. The J gene is TRBJ2-7, the V gene TRBV5-4; 9 nucleotides line up with TRBD1. J gave up 3 bases and V 4 bases, and 11 bases lay outside the gene matches. The CDR3 is 16 residues long. Germline V gene sequence: CDR1 SGHNT, CDR2 YYREEE (reference sequence). The CDR3 DNA is TGTGCCAGCAGCCAAGCAGTGGGACAGGGATTCTACGAGCAGTACTTC. It yields the protein CASSQAVGQGFYEQYF.

The J gene is TRBJ2-7, the V gene TRBV6-4, with 8 bases fitting TRBD2. The CDR3 loop spans 15 amino acids. The germline V gene encodes CDR1 MRHNA and CDR2 SNTAGT. With V trimmed by 4 bases and J by 1 base, 6 bases remained unmatched. The CDR3: CASSASPGGSYEQYF. The DNA for the CDR3 is TGTGCCAGCAGTGCCTCCCCGGGAGGGTCCTACGAGCAGTACTTC.

The V call is TRBV5-1, the J call TRBJ1-2; a possible D gene is TRBD1 (5 bases). This CDR3 has 13 residues. The V gene lost 4 bases and the J gene lost 4 bases, with 11 bases spanning the gap. The germline gives CDR1 SGHRS, CDR2 YFSETQ. CDR3: CASSQDNFYGYTF. Written as DNA, the CDR3 is TGCGCCAGCAGCCAGGACAACTTCTATGGCTACACCTTC.

This chain links TRBV7-9 with TRBJ1-2; TRBD1 agrees at 8 bases. Germline CDR1 is SEHNR and CDR2 is FQNEAQ (reference sequence). V lost 4 bases, J lost 5 bases, and 9 bases stayed unmatched. This CDR3 has 15 residues. In DNA form, the CDR3 reads TGTGCCAGCAGCTATCAGGGGGCGTCCACTTATGGCTACACCTTC. Translating gives CASSYQGASTYGYTF.

The chain has TRBV6-5 and TRBJ2-7; TRBD2 matches 9 bases. The trim removed 6 bases at V and 1 base at J, leaving 4 bases unmatched. The CDR3 has 14 residues. Germline lookup yields CDR1 MNHEY and CDR2 SVGAGI. The CDR3 here is CASRWGLASYEQYF. CDR3 DNA: TGTGCCAGCAGATGGGGACTAGCTTCCTACGAGCAGTACTTC.

This clone was counted a few times. The CDR3 is CASSPRQGAPSVYGYTF. Written as DNA, the CDR3 is TGTGCCAGCAGCCCTCGACAGGGGGCCCCCTCGGTCTATGGCTACACCTTC. The chain joins TRBV5-8 to TRBJ1-2, with 10 bases that match TRBD1. CDR3 length: 17 residues. Germline loops: CDR1 SGHTS, CDR2 YDEGEE. The V and J ends lost 4 bases and 4 bases, in that order; junction bases with no gene match: 13.

The CDR3 bases are TGTGCCAGCAGCCATCGTGAGGGGGGAGCAGAAAAACTGTTTTTT. Protein: CASSHREGGAEKLFF. V is TRBV7-8 and J is TRBJ1-4, with a possible D match to TRBD1 (6 bases). The CDR3 spans 15 residues. The ends were cut back, 5 bases at V and 8 bases at J, with 18 bases in the middle. Per the germline V gene, CDR1 is SGHVS and CDR2 is FQNEAQ.

The chain links TRBV6-6 to TRBJ2-5; TRBD2 matches at 11 bases. CDR1 is MNHNY, CDR2 SVGAGI, per germline (reference sequence). V shed 5 bases and J 5 bases; nucleotides not matched to a gene: 7. The CDR3 totals 15 residues. The CDR3: CASSSSGRAWETQYF. The CDR3 DNA reads TGTGCCAGCAGTAGTAGCGGGAGGGCCTGGGAGACCCAGTACTTC.

The rearrangement joins TRBV15 to TRBJ2-2; D possibly corresponds to TRBD1 (5 bases). Trimming stripped 0 bases from V and 7 bases from J, with 12 bases between. CDR3 length: 15 amino acids. CDR1 is LNHNV, CDR2 YYDKDF, per germline (reference sequence). The CDR3 sequence is CATSRDIVGVGELFF. In nucleotides, the CDR3 is TGTGCCACCAGCAGAGATATTGTAGGGGTCGGGGAGCTGTTTTTT.

In the case of this clone: This could be a read error, since a much larger clone is one nucleotide away. In the same sample, other DNA sequences code for this CDR3. The rearrangement links TRBV6-1 to TRBJ2-7; D possibly corresponds to TRBD1 (6 bases). Germline V CDR1 and CDR2: MNHNS, SASEGT. CDR3 length: 12 residues. V was trimmed by 6 bases and J by 1 base, leaving 7 bases between them. CDR3 loop: CASRDRSYEQYF. CDR3 nucleotide sequence: TGTGCCAGCAGGGACAGATCCTACGAGCAGTACTTC.

V and J are TRBV30 and TRBJ1-3; D remains ambiguous. Germline CDR1 reads GTSNPN; CDR2 reads SVGIG (reference sequence). V lost 0 bases, J lost 0 bases, and 9 bases lay in between. CDR3 length: 15 residues. CDR3 coding DNA: TGTGCCTGGAGTGTACGCGGAGGCTCTGGAAACACCATATATTTT. Its protein product is CAWSVRGGSGNTIYF.

The table lists this clone with a count of one. The chain joins TRBV19 to TRBJ1-5; D gene ambiguous. The CDR3 extends over 14 amino acids. CDR1 is LNHDA and CDR2 is SQIVND in the germline V gene (reference sequence). The V end was cut by 3 bases, the J end by 3 bases, with 9 bases between. In nucleotides, the CDR3 is TGTGCCAGTAGTATGGTTTCAGCCAATCAGCCCCAGCATTTT. It specifies CASSMVSANQPQHF.

V and J are TRBV18 and TRBJ1-3; tentatively, D is TRBD1 (6 bases). The CDR3 is 15 amino acids. Germline CDR1 reads KGHSH; CDR2 reads LQKENI. The V and J ends lost 4 bases and 0 bases respectively, with 10 bases between them. In nucleotides, the CDR3 is TGTGCCAGCTCACAAGGGACAACCTCTGGAAACACCATATATTTT. Protein sequence: CASSQGTTSGNTIYF. Variable domain in full (rest from reference TRBV18 and TRBJ1-3): NAGVMQNPRHLVRRRGQEARLRCSPMKGHSHVYWYRQLPEEGLKFMVYLQKENIIDESGMPKERFSAEFPKEGPSILRIQQVVRGDSAAYFCASSQGTTSGNTIYFGEGSWLTVV.

The chain recombines TRBV15 with TRBJ2-5; D is unresolved. CDR3 length: 13 residues. The germline CDR1 and CDR2 sequences are LNHNV and YYDKDF (reference sequence). Trimming took 8 bases from V and 4 from J, leaving 14 bases between them. This chain's CDR3 is CATAAPKGETQYF. CDR3 DNA sequence: TGTGCCACCGCGGCCCCTAAAGGAGAGACCCAGTACTTC.

V and J are TRBV4-3 and TRBJ2-1; unclear D gene. The CDR3 runs to 17 residues. Per germline, CDR1 LGHNA and CDR2 YSLEER. V was clipped by 0 bases and J by 0 bases, with 12 bases between them. The CDR3: CASSQDRTFVSYNEQFF. CDR3 nucleotide sequence: TGCGCCAGCAGCCAAGATCGGACCTTCGTCTCCTACAATGAGCAGTTCTTC.

The chain links TRBV19 to TRBJ1-2; TRBD1 matches 10 bases. This CDR3 comprises 14 residues. CDR1 LNHDA and CDR2 SQIVND come from the germline V gene (reference sequence). V lost 7 bases to trimming and J lost 4 bases; unmatched junction nucleotides: 6. CDR3 sequence (DNA): TGTGCCAGTAACCCGGACAGGGGGATCTATGGCTACACCTTC. It yields the protein CASNPDRGIYGYTF.

The chain has TRBV6-1 and TRBJ2-3; D could derive from TRBD1 or TRBD2 (5 bases each). Per germline, CDR1 MNHNS and CDR2 SASEGT. The length of the CDR3 is 14 residues. V lost 1 base and J lost 4, with 9 bases in between. For the CDR3, the DNA is TGTGCCAGCAGTGAAGTACTGGGGGCAGATACGCAGTATTTT. Its protein is CASSEVLGADTQYF.